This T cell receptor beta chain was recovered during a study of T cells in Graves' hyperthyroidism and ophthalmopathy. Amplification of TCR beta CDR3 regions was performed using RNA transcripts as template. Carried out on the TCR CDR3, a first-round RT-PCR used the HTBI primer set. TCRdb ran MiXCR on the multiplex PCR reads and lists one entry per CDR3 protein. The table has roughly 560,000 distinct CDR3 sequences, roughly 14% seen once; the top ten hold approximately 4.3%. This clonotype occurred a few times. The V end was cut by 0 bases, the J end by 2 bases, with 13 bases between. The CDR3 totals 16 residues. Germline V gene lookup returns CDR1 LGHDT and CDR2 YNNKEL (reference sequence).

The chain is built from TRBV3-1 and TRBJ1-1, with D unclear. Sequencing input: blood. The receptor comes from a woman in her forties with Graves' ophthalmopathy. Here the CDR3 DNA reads TGTGCCAGCAGCCAAGATGGTGGTATGGGAAACACTGAAGCTTTCTTT. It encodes CASSQDGGMGNTEAFF.